A selection of T cell receptor beta chains follows, all from one sample in a study of cytomegalovirus exposure and HLA in healthy donors. The protocol was immunoSEQ multiplex PCR, while the TCRdb copy is restricted to in-frame clones and leaves out a portion. The table shows 120,000 or so clones, with approximately 90% occurring only once. The sequenced material came from PBMCs. The receptors were gathered from a woman aged 18-35 years in good health and CMV-seronegative. The CDR3 runs from the conserved cysteine through the conserved F or W. The order of the fields is CDR3 length, clone size, J gene, V gene, D gene, CDR3 protein, CDR3 DNA. D genes are given only for firm matches. Some rows have no size entry. The others give once, few or many, or a class for an expanded clone.

length: 15
size: -
J: TRBJ1-1
V: TRBV2
D: TRBD1
CDR3: CASSEVGQGNTEAFF
DNA: TGTGCCAGCAGTGAGGTGGGACAGGGGAACACTGAAGCTTTCTTT

length: 15
size: -
J: TRBJ2-7
V: TRBV4-1
D: TRBD1
CDR3: CASSASGGWMSEQYF
DNA: TGCGCCAGCAGCGCCTCAGGGGGCTGGATGTCCGAGCAGTACTTC

length: 16
size: many
J: TRBJ2-2
V: TRBV5-6
D: TRBD2
CDR3: CASSLGTGGRTGELFF
DNA: TGTGCCAGCAGCTTGGGAACGGGAGGGCGCACCGGGGAGCTGTTTTTT

length: 15
size: -
J: TRBJ2-6
V: TRBV5-1
D: TRBD1
CDR3: CASSPDRSGANVLTF
DNA: TGCGCCAGCAGTCCGGACAGGTCTGGGGCCAACGTCCTGACTTTC

length: 17
size: -
J: TRBJ2-7
V: TRBV7-2
D: TRBD2
CDR3: CASSLARGSGSPYEQYF
DNA: TGTGCCAGCAGCTTAGCGCGCGGTAGCGGGAGCCCCTACGAGCAGTACTTC

length: 17
size: few
J: TRBJ2-7
V: TRBV2
D: TRBD2
CDR3: CASSAAILAGARYEQYF
DNA: TGTGCCAGCAGTGCCGCGATCCTAGCGGGGGCCCGCTACGAGCAGTACTTC

length: 16
size: -
J: TRBJ1-1
V: TRBV27
D: TRBD1
CDR3: CASSLSYGTGYGEAFF
DNA: TGTGCCAGCAGTTTAAGTTATGGGACAGGGTATGGTGAAGCTTTCTTT

length: 15
size: -
J: TRBJ2-1
V: TRBV15
D: TRBD2
CDR3: CATSRVSGGGNEQFF
DNA: TGTGCCACCAGCAGAGTTAGCGGGGGGGGTAATGAGCAGTTCTTC

length: 13
size: -
J: TRBJ1-5
V: TRBV4-3
D: -
CDR3: CASSHTIGGPQHF
DNA: TGCGCCAGCAGCCATACCATAGGGGGGCCCCAGCATTTT

length: 14
size: few
J: TRBJ2-7
V: TRBV5-6
D: TRBD1
CDR3: CASAAQTGSGEQYF
DNA: TGTGCCAGCGCCGCTCAGACAGGGTCAGGTGAGCAGTACTTC

length: 14
size: -
J: TRBJ1-4
V: TRBV4-1
D: -
CDR3: CASSLGHPLEKLFF
DNA: TGCGCCAGCAGCCTGGGGCATCCTCTTGAAAAACTGTTTTTT

length: 14
size: -
J: TRBJ2-7
V: TRBV14
D: TRBD1
CDR3: CASSPGGAPRIRYF
DNA: TGTGCCAGCAGCCCAGGGGGCGCTCCCCGTATTCGGTACTTC

length: 16
size: -
J: TRBJ2-7
V: TRBV7-9
D: TRBD2
CDR3: CASSLGPAGGRYEQYF
DNA: TGTGCCAGCAGCTTAGGGCCAGCGGGGGGACGCTACGAGCAGTACTTC

length: 16
size: -
J: TRBJ1-3
V: TRBV5-1
D: -
CDR3: CASSLDRTASGNTIYF
DNA: TGCGCCAGCAGCTTGGACAGGACGGCTTCTGGAAACACCATATATTTT

length: 16
size: -
J: TRBJ2-2
V: TRBV5-4
D: TRBD1
CDR3: CASSRRGGTGSGELFF
DNA: TGTGCCAGCAGCCGGCGGGGAGGGACAGGGAGCGGGGAGCTGTTTTTT

length: 14
size: few
J: TRBJ1-2
V: TRBV28
D: -
CDR3: CASSLLDGGYGYTF
DNA: TGTGCCAGCAGTTTATTGGACGGGGGCTATGGCTACACCTTC

length: 15
size: -
J: TRBJ1-1
V: TRBV11-2
D: TRBD1
CDR3: CASSPQGAGNTEAFF
DNA: TGTGCCAGCAGCCCTCAGGGGGCGGGGAACACTGAAGCTTTCTTT

length: 14
size: -
J: TRBJ2-2
V: TRBV9
D: -
CDR3: CASSVGGNTGELFF
DNA: TGTGCCAGCAGCGTAGGAGGGAACACCGGGGAGCTGTTTTTT

length: 15
size: -
J: TRBJ1-2
V: TRBV5-5
D: TRBD1
CDR3: CASSLTWDSLYGYTF
DNA: TGTGCCAGCAGCCTTACTTGGGACAGCCTCTATGGCTACACCTTC

length: 15
size: few
J: TRBJ2-1
V: TRBV7-9
D: TRBD2
CDR3: CASWGLASGYNEQFF
DNA: TGTGCCAGCTGGGGTTTAGCTAGCGGATACAATGAGCAGTTCTTC

length: 13
size: -
J: TRBJ2-7
V: TRBV29-1
D: TRBD1
CDR3: CSVLDRDSYEQYF
DNA: TGCAGCGTCCTGGACAGGGACTCCTACGAGCAGTACTTC

length: 14
size: -
J: TRBJ2-1
V: TRBV5-1
D: -
CDR3: CASKVSGSYNEQFF
DNA: TGCGCCAGCAAGGTTAGCGGTTCCTACAATGAGCAGTTCTTC

length: 16
size: many
J: TRBJ1-5
V: TRBV6-1
D: TRBD1
CDR3: CASSAWGTEGNQPQHF
DNA: TGTGCCAGCAGTGCCTGGGGGACAGAGGGGAATCAGCCCCAGCATTTT

length: 17
size: -
J: TRBJ1-1
V: TRBV11-3
D: -
CDR3: CASSPIPAGIRNTEAFF
DNA: TGTGCCAGCAGCCCAATACCTGCGGGTATCCGGAACACTGAAGCTTTCTTT

length: 15
size: -
J: TRBJ2-5
V: TRBV6-1
D: TRBD1
CDR3: CASSTGVVGQETQYF
DNA: TGTGCCAGCAGTACAGGGGTTGTAGGCCAAGAGACCCAGTACTTC

length: 16
size: -
J: TRBJ1-2
V: TRBV30
D: TRBD1
CDR3: CAWSFLPGQSSHGYTF
DNA: TGTGCCTGGAGTTTTTTACCGGGACAGTCAAGTCATGGCTACACCTTC

length: 16
size: -
J: TRBJ1-6
V: TRBV30
D: TRBD1
CDR3: CAWSGGTGVMGSPLHF
DNA: TGTGCCTGGTCTGGTGGGACAGGGGTAATGGGATCACCCCTCCACTTT

length: 13
size: -
J: TRBJ2-1
V: TRBV19
D: -
CDR3: CASSTGFGNEQFF
DNA: TGTGCCAGTAGTACCGGGTTCGGGAATGAGCAGTTCTTC

length: 14
size: -
J: TRBJ2-5
V: TRBV29-1
D: TRBD2
CDR3: CSVGSGGSQETQYF
DNA: TGCAGCGTCGGTAGCGGGGGGTCCCAAGAGACCCAGTACTTC

length: 15
size: once
J: TRBJ2-7
V: TRBV18
D: TRBD2
CDR3: CASSPTSGSRYEQYF
DNA: TGTGCCAGCTCTCCGACTAGCGGGAGTCGCTACGAGCAGTACTTC

length: 14
size: -
J: TRBJ2-3
V: TRBV11-2
D: TRBD2
CDR3: CASSPSGYTDTQYF
DNA: TGTGCCAGCAGCCCTAGCGGGTACACAGATACGCAGTATTTT

length: 15
size: -
J: TRBJ2-3
V: TRBV7-9
D: -
CDR3: CASSPPGMNTDTQYF
DNA: TGTGCCAGCAGCCCTCCCGGGATGAACACAGATACGCAGTATTTT

length: 18
size: once
J: TRBJ2-5
V: TRBV28
D: TRBD2
CDR3: CASSLSGLAGVGGETQYF
DNA: TGTGCCAGCAGTTTATCGGGACTAGCGGGAGTTGGGGGAGAGACCCAGTACTTC

length: 16
size: -
J: TRBJ1-1
V: TRBV7-8
D: TRBD1
CDR3: CASSLIAATGKAEAFF
DNA: TGTGCCAGCAGCCTTATTGCCGCGACAGGGAAGGCTGAAGCTTTCTTT

length: 16
size: -
J: TRBJ2-1
V: TRBV9
D: TRBD2
CDR3: CASSPRGTSGIGEQFF
DNA: TGTGCCAGCAGCCCAAGGGGGACTAGCGGAATAGGGGAGCAGTTCTTC

length: 14
size: -
J: TRBJ1-1
V: TRBV11-2
D: -
CDR3: CASSEDSLNTEAFF
DNA: TGTGCCAGCAGCGAGGACAGCTTGAACACTGAAGCTTTCTTT

length: 17
size: -
J: TRBJ1-6
V: TRBV2
D: -
CDR3: CASSAFTGALYNSPLHF
DNA: TGTGCCAGCAGTGCCTTCACGGGTGCCCTATATAATTCACCCCTCCACTTT

length: 16
size: -
J: TRBJ2-3
V: TRBV7-3
D: TRBD2
CDR3: CASSLGTSGSTDTQYF
DNA: TGTGCCAGCAGCTTAGGGACTAGCGGAAGCACAGATACGCAGTATTTT

length: 14
size: -
J: TRBJ1-4
V: TRBV19
D: -
CDR3: CASSGGSGNEKLFF
DNA: TGTGCCAGTAGCGGGGGTAGTGGGAATGAAAAACTGTTTTTT

length: 12
size: -
J: TRBJ1-5
V: TRBV6-1
D: -
CDR3: CASSERNQPQHF
DNA: TGTGCCAGCAGTGAGAGAAATCAGCCCCAGCATTTT

length: 17
size: -
J: TRBJ1-1
V: TRBV27
D: TRBD1
CDR3: CASSFWGQGAWNTEAFF
DNA: TGTGCCAGCAGTTTTTGGGGGCAGGGGGCTTGGAACACTGAAGCTTTCTTT

length: 16
size: -
J: TRBJ2-2
V: TRBV28
D: -
CDR3: CASRAGAGANTGELFF
DNA: TGTGCCAGCAGGGCAGGGGCGGGGGCGAACACCGGGGAGCTGTTTTTT

length: 14
size: -
J: TRBJ1-2
V: TRBV2
D: -
CDR3: CASSVQGTNYGYTF
DNA: TGTGCCAGCAGTGTACAGGGCACTAACTATGGCTACACCTTC

length: 17
size: -
J: TRBJ2-1
V: TRBV18
D: TRBD1
CDR3: CASSSGQGQSSYNEQFF
DNA: TGTGCCAGCTCGTCCGGACAGGGCCAAAGCTCCTACAATGAGCAGTTCTTC

length: 14
size: -
J: TRBJ2-5
V: TRBV5-1
D: TRBD1
CDR3: CASSLGQGQETQYF
DNA: TGCGCCAGCAGCTTGGGACAGGGTCAGGAGACCCAGTACTTC

length: 16
size: -
J: TRBJ2-5
V: TRBV11-3
D: -
CDR3: CASSPDIGRVQETQYF
DNA: TGTGCCAGCAGCCCGGATATCGGGAGAGTCCAAGAGACCCAGTACTTC

length: 14
size: -
J: TRBJ2-4
V: TRBV29-1
D: TRBD1
CDR3: CSVGPTGVKNIQYF
DNA: TGCAGCGTTGGTCCTACAGGGGTCAAAAACATTCAGTACTTC

length: 16
size: -
J: TRBJ2-7
V: TRBV25-1
D: TRBD1
CDR3: CASSAHGQGGYYEQYF
DNA: TGTGCCAGCAGTGCACATGGACAGGGGGGATACTACGAGCAGTACTTC

length: 15
size: once
J: TRBJ2-1
V: TRBV28
D: -
CDR3: CASTLDFPALNEQFF
DNA: TGTGCCAGCACCTTGGACTTCCCGGCTCTCAATGAGCAGTTCTTC

length: 15
size: -
J: TRBJ2-5
V: TRBV18
D: -
CDR3: CASSLGATDQETQYF
DNA: TGTGCCAGCTCACTAGGAGCGACAGACCAAGAGACCCAGTACTTC

length: 14
size: -
J: TRBJ2-1
V: TRBV7-2
D: -
CDR3: CASSLERLTGEQFF
DNA: TGTGCCAGCAGCTTAGAAAGACTCACAGGCGAGCAGTTCTTC

length: 14
size: -
J: TRBJ2-7
V: TRBV10-3
D: -
CDR3: CASTPDGSSYEQYF
DNA: TGTGCCAGTACACCAGACGGGAGCTCCTACGAGCAGTACTTC

length: 12
size: -
J: TRBJ2-1
V: TRBV6-1
D: -
CDR3: CASEKGANEQFF
DNA: TGTGCTTCGGAGAAGGGAGCAAATGAGCAGTTCTTC

length: 15
size: -
J: TRBJ2-2
V: TRBV7-9
D: TRBD2
CDR3: CASGAGLAKTGELFF
DNA: TGTGCCAGTGGGGCGGGACTAGCGAAAACCGGGGAGCTGTTTTTT

length: 13
size: -
J: TRBJ1-6
V: TRBV2
D: -
CDR3: CASRGRDNSPLHF
DNA: TGTGCCAGCAGGGGCAGGGATAATTCACCCCTCCACTTT

length: 12
size: -
J: TRBJ2-2
V: TRBV21-1
D: -
CDR3: CASSKVVGELFF
DNA: TGTGCCAGCAGCAAAGTCGTCGGGGAGCTGTTTTTT

length: 15
size: -
J: TRBJ2-2
V: TRBV25-1
D: TRBD2
CDR3: CASSFHTGGTGELFF
DNA: TGTGCCAGCAGTTTTCATACGGGGGGAACCGGGGAGCTGTTTTTT